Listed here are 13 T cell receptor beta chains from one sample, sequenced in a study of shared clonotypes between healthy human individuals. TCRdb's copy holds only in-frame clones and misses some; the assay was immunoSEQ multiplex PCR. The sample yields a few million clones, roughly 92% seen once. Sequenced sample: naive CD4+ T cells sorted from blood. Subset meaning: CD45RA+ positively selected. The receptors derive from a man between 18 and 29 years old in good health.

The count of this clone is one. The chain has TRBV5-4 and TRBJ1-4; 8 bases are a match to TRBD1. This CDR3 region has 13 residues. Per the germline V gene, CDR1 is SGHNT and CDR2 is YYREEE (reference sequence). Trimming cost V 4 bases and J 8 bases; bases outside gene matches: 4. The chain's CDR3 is CASSRDRSEKLFF. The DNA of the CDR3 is TGTGCCAGCAGCCGGGACAGGTCCGAAAAACTGTTTTTT.

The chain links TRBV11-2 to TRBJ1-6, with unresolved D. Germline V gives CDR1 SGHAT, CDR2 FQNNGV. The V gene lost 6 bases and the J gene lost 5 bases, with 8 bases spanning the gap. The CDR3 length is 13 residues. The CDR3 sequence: CASRSPNNSPLHF. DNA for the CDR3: TGTGCCAGCAGGTCCCCGAATAATTCACCCCTCCACTTT. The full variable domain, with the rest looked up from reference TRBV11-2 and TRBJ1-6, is EAGVAQSPRYKIIEKRQSVAFWCNPISGHATLYWYQQILGQGPKLLIQFQNNGVVDDSQLPKDRFSAERLKGVDSTLKIQPAKLEDSAVYLCASRSPNNSPLHFGNGTRLTVT.

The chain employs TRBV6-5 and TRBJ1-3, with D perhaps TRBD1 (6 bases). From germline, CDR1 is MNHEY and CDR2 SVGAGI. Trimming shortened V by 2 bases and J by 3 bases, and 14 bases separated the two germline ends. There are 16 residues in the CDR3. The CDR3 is CASSYKLRGFGNTIYF. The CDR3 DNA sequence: TGTGCCAGCAGTTACAAATTAAGGGGGTTTGGAAACACCATATATTTT.

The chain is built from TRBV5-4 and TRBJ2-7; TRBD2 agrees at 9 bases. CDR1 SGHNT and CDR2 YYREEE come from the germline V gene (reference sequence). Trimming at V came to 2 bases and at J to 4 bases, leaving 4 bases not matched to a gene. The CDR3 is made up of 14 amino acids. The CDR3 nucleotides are TGTGCCAGCAGCTTATTGACTAGCGGTTACGAGCAGTACTTC. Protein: CASSLLTSGYEQYF.

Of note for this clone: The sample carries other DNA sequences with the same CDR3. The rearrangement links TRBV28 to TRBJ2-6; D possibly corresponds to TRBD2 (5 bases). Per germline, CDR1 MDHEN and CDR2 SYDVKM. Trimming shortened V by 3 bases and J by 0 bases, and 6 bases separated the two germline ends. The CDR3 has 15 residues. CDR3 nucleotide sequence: TGTGCCAGCAGTTTCGCGGGCTCTGGGGCCAACGTCCTGACTTTC. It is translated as CASSFAGSGANVLTF.

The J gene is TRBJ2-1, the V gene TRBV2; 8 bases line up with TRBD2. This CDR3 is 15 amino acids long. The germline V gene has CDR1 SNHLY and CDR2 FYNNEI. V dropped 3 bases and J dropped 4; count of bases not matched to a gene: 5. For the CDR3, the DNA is TGTGCCAGCAGTGAGTCTAGCGGGCCATACAATGAGCAGTTCTTC. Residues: CASSESSGPYNEQFF.

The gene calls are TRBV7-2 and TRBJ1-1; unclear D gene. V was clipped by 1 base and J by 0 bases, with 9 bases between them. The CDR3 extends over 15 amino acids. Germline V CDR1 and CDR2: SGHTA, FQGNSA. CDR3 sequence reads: CASSLVVHLNTEAFF. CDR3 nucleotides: TGTGCCAGCAGCTTAGTTGTACACCTGAACACTGAAGCTTTCTTT.

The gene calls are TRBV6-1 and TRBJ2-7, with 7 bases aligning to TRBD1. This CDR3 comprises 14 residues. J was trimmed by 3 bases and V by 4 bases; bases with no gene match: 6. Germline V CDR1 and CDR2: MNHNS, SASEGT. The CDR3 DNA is TGTGCCAGCAGTGTTGGAGACAGGGTCTACGAGCAGTACTTC. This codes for CASSVGDRVYEQYF.

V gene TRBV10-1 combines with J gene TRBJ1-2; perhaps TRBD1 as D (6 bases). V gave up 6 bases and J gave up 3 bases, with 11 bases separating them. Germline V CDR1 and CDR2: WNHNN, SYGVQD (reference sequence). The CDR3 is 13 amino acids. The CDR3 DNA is TGCGCCAGCAGGGGGGCTTGGGACTATGGCTACACCTTC. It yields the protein CASRGAWDYGYTF.

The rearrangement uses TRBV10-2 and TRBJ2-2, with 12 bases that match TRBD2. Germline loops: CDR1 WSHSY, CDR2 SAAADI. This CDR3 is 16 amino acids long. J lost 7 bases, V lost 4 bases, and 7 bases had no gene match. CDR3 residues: CASSVTSGSPRGELFF. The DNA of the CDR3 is TGCGCCAGCAGTGTGACTAGCGGGAGCCCGCGCGGGGAGCTGTTTTTT.

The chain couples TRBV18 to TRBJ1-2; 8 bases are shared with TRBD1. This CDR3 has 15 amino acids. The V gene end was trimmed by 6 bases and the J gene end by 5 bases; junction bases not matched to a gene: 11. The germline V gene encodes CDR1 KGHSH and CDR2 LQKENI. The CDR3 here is CASSTDKTGVYGYTF. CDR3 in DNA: TGTGCCAGCTCGACAGATAAGACAGGGGTTTATGGCTACACCTTC.

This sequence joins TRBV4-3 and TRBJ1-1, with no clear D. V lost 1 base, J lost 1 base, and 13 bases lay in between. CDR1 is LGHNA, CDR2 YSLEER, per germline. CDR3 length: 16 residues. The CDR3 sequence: CASSQGVGSENTEAFF. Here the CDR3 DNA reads TGCGCCAGCAGCCAAGGGGTCGGGTCGGAGAACACTGAAGCTTTCTTT.

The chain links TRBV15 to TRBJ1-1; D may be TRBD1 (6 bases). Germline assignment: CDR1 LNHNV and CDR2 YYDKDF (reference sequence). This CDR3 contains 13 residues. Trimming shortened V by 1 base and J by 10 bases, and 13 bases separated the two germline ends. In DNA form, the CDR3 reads TGTGCCACCAGCAGAGGGGGGGGCTTCGGAGCTTTCTTT. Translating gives CATSRGGGFGAFF. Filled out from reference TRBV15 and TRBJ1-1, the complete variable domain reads DAMVIQNPRYQVTQFGKPVTLSCSQTLNHNVMYWYQQKSSQAPKLLFHYYDKDFNNEADTPDNFQSRRPNTSFCFLDIRSPGLGDTAMYLCATSRGGGFGAFFGQGTRLTVV.